This T cell receptor beta chain came from a study of Ad26.COV2.S vaccination and SARS-CoV-2 variants. Overall study context: The donor participated in the COV1001 trial, in its Ad26.COV2.S arm. Ad26.COV2.S given intramuscularly, once or twice 56 days apart.

For this clone: Its antigen is still unknown.

After removal of 10 bases from V and 4 bases from J, the junction contained 2 bases not matched to a gene. This CDR3 has 13 residues. The V gene's germline CDR1 is SNHLY and CDR2 FYNNEI. Documented treatment: 15 to 20 received Ad26.COV2.S at low or high dose, single or two shots; about 5 received placebo; per-sample allocation not given. Day 63 after the first vaccine or placebo injection was the time point for sampling. The study, taken as a whole, reports: The TCR breadth and depth analyses may have understated or missed part of the total T cell responses.

Measured with immunoSEQ multiplex PCR; TCRdb has only the in-frame clones, and not every one. The sample shows about 680,000 clones, around 90% of them seen only once. This receptor was obtained from a person between 18 and 65 years old who received the Ad26.COV2.S COVID-19 vaccine or a placebo. Sequencing was performed on peripheral blood, taken in a trial of Ad26.COV2.S vaccine versus placebo. This chain uses TRBV2 with TRBJ2-5, with 14 bases identical to TRBD2. CDR3 sequence: CATGTSGRETQYF. The CDR3 DNA follows: TGTGCCACAGGGACTAGCGGGAGAGAGACCCAGTACTTC.